The rows below give T cell receptor beta chains drawn from one sample of a study of blood T cell repertoires in COVID-19. Some clones are missing from TCRdb's copy, which holds only in-frame ones; the method was immunoSEQ multiplex PCR. The profile covers roughly 410,000 clones, with about 89% appearing a single time and around 1.5% taken by the ten largest. The sample was peripheral blood. These TCRs come from a woman aged 40-49 years with COVID-19, enrolled during active disease. Both conserved end residues are part of each CDR3. The order of the fields is CDR3 DNA, CDR3 protein, clone size, V gene, D gene, J gene. The D gene is left open where the match is weak. The size field is filled for only some rows; it gives once, few, many or a size class.

CDR3 DNA: TGTGCCAGCTCACCACAGGGGGTTGCCGGGGAGCTGTTTTTT
CDR3 protein: CASSPQGVAGELFF
clone size: NA
V gene: TRBV18
D gene: NA
J gene: TRBJ2-2

CDR3 DNA: TGTGCCAGCAGCAACGACAGTAGTCCTAATGAAAAACTGTTTTTT
CDR3 protein: CASSNDSSPNEKLFF
clone size: NA
V gene: TRBV3-1/TRBV3-2
D gene: NA
J gene: TRBJ1-4

CDR3 DNA: TGTGCCAGCAGTTTAAGTAGCGGGAGCGATGAGCAGTTCTTC
CDR3 protein: CASSLSSGSDEQFF
clone size: NA
V gene: TRBV27
D gene: TRBD2
J gene: TRBJ2-1

CDR3 DNA: TGTGCCAGCAGCCAAGGCCCCAGGGAAAGTACTGAAGCTTTCTTT
CDR3 protein: CASSQGPRESTEAFF
clone size: NA
V gene: TRBV3-1/TRBV3-2
D gene: NA
J gene: TRBJ1-1

CDR3 DNA: TGTGCCAGCAGTGGCAGCCTGGGACTAGCGGGAGGGTACGAGCAGTACTTC
CDR3 protein: CASSGSLGLAGGYEQYF
clone size: NA
V gene: TRBV25-1
D gene: TRBD2
J gene: TRBJ2-7

CDR3 DNA: TGTGCCTGGAGTATAGGCGGCTCCCCGGGGAATTCACCCCTCCACTTT
CDR3 protein: CAWSIGGSPGNSPLHF
clone size: NA
V gene: TRBV30
D gene: NA
J gene: TRBJ1-6

CDR3 DNA: TGTGCCAGTAGTATAGTAGACCACCCAGGGGAAAAACTGTTTTTT
CDR3 protein: CASSIVDHPGEKLFF
clone size: NA
V gene: TRBV19
D gene: NA
J gene: TRBJ1-4

CDR3 DNA: TGTGCCAGCAGCCCAGACTCACTAACTAGCGGACTTACCTACAATGAGCAGTTCTTC
CDR3 protein: CASSPDSLTSGLTYNEQFF
clone size: NA
V gene: TRBV7-3
D gene: TRBD2
J gene: TRBJ2-1

CDR3 DNA: TGTGCCTGGACGGGACAGGCTAACACTGAAGCTTTCTTT
CDR3 protein: CAWTGQANTEAFF
clone size: NA
V gene: TRBV30
D gene: TRBD1
J gene: TRBJ1-1

CDR3 DNA: TGTGCTAGTGGTTTGATAGCCACAGATACGCAGTATTTT
CDR3 protein: CASGLIATDTQYF
clone size: NA
V gene: TRBV12-5
D gene: NA
J gene: TRBJ2-3

CDR3 DNA: TGTGCCAGCACTCCCAGGGAGGACTATGGCTACACCTTC
CDR3 protein: CASTPREDYGYTF
clone size: NA
V gene: TRBV6-5
D gene: NA
J gene: TRBJ1-2

CDR3 DNA: TGTGCCAGCAGCGCGAGGCCGAACACTGAAGCTTTCTTT
CDR3 protein: CASSARPNTEAFF
clone size: NA
V gene: TRBV11-2
D gene: NA
J gene: TRBJ1-1

CDR3 DNA: TGTGCCAGCAGCGTGTCGGGACAATTTAATTCACCCCTCCACTTT
CDR3 protein: CASSVSGQFNSPLHF
clone size: NA
V gene: TRBV7-9
D gene: NA
J gene: TRBJ1-6

CDR3 DNA: TGTGCCAGCAGCCCAACCGGGGAGGGCAATCAGCCCCAGCATTTT
CDR3 protein: CASSPTGEGNQPQHF
clone size: NA
V gene: TRBV28
D gene: NA
J gene: TRBJ1-5

CDR3 DNA: TGTGCCAGCAGTGAACAGCCCCGACAGGTGGGGAAGACCCAGTACTTC
CDR3 protein: CASSEQPRQVGKTQYF
clone size: NA
V gene: TRBV6-1
D gene: NA
J gene: TRBJ2-5

CDR3 DNA: TGTGCCAGCAGCGTAATGGGGGGCTCTGGAAACACCATATATTTT
CDR3 protein: CASSVMGGSGNTIYF
clone size: NA
V gene: TRBV9
D gene: NA
J gene: TRBJ1-3

CDR3 DNA: TGTGCCTGGAGTGTAACGAAGGGACAGAACACTGAAGCTTTCTTT
CDR3 protein: CAWSVTKGQNTEAFF
clone size: NA
V gene: TRBV30
D gene: NA
J gene: TRBJ1-1

CDR3 DNA: TGTGCCAGCAGCTTTAAGACAGTGAACACTGAAGCTTTCTTT
CDR3 protein: CASSFKTVNTEAFF
clone size: NA
V gene: TRBV7-2
D gene: NA
J gene: TRBJ1-1

CDR3 DNA: TGTGCCAGCTCACCACCGGCCAGGACCTACAATGAGCAGTTCTTC
CDR3 protein: CASSPPARTYNEQFF
clone size: NA
V gene: TRBV18
D gene: NA
J gene: TRBJ2-1

CDR3 DNA: TGTGCCAGTAGTATAAGGACAGGGGGCAAAGGAAATCAGCCCCAGCATTTT
CDR3 protein: CASSIRTGGKGNQPQHF
clone size: once
V gene: TRBV19
D gene: TRBD1
J gene: TRBJ1-5

CDR3 DNA: TGTGCCAGCAATACAGGGTTTGGGGATACGCAGTATTTT
CDR3 protein: CASNTGFGDTQYF
clone size: once
V gene: TRBV7-9
D gene: NA
J gene: TRBJ2-3

CDR3 DNA: TGTGCCAGCTATCAAGGACCGGGACAGGGGGTATACGAGCAGTACTTC
CDR3 protein: CASYQGPGQGVYEQYF
clone size: NA
V gene: TRBV27
D gene: TRBD1
J gene: TRBJ2-7

CDR3 DNA: TGTGCCAGCAGCTATCTGACAGGAAACACTGAAGCTTTCTTT
CDR3 protein: CASSYLTGNTEAFF
clone size: NA
V gene: TRBV7-2
D gene: NA
J gene: TRBJ1-1

CDR3 DNA: TGTGCCAGCAGCTCTTCCCGCTGGACTAGGTCCAATGAGCAGTTCTTC
CDR3 protein: CASSSSRWTRSNEQFF
clone size: NA
V gene: TRBV7-9
D gene: TRBD2
J gene: TRBJ2-1

CDR3 DNA: TGTGCCAGCAGCGCCGACAGGGGGCGCGAGTTCTTC
CDR3 protein: CASSADRGREFF
clone size: once
V gene: TRBV7-2
D gene: TRBD1
J gene: TRBJ2-1

CDR3 DNA: TGTGCCAGCACCCTACAGGGGGAAAAACTGTTTTTT
CDR3 protein: CASTLQGEKLFF
clone size: NA
V gene: TRBV3-1/TRBV3-2
D gene: TRBD1
J gene: TRBJ1-4

CDR3 DNA: TGTGCCAGCAGTATAGTCCGGGACAGACCCTCCTACGAGCAGTACTTC
CDR3 protein: CASSIVRDRPSYEQYF
clone size: NA
V gene: TRBV27
D gene: TRBD1
J gene: TRBJ2-7

CDR3 DNA: TGTGCCACTTCTTCAAGGGGACGGACTAATAGCAATCAGCCCCAGCATTTT
CDR3 protein: CATSSRGRTNSNQPQHF
clone size: NA
V gene: TRBV19
D gene: NA
J gene: TRBJ1-5

CDR3 DNA: TGTGCCAGCGTGAGCATGCGTCCGCCCCAGCATTTT
CDR3 protein: CASVSMRPPQHF
clone size: few
V gene: TRBV28
D gene: NA
J gene: TRBJ1-5

CDR3 DNA: TGTGCCAGCAGCTTAGCTCCACCTAGCGGGGGGTACGAGCAGTACTTC
CDR3 protein: CASSLAPPSGGYEQYF
clone size: NA
V gene: TRBV7-2
D gene: TRBD2
J gene: TRBJ2-7

CDR3 DNA: TGTGCCAGCAGGGGGACAGGGATCTATGGCTACACCTTC
CDR3 protein: CASRGTGIYGYTF
clone size: NA
V gene: TRBV2
D gene: TRBD1
J gene: TRBJ1-2

CDR3 DNA: TGTGCCTCCTGGGACACTCGGAACACTGAAGCTTTCTTT
CDR3 protein: CASWDTRNTEAFF
clone size: NA
V gene: TRBV28
D gene: NA
J gene: TRBJ1-1

CDR3 DNA: TGTGCCAGCAGCGGACAGGGAGTAATCACTGAAGCTTTCTTT
CDR3 protein: CASSGQGVITEAFF
clone size: NA
V gene: TRBV2
D gene: TRBD1
J gene: TRBJ1-1

CDR3 DNA: TGTGCCAGCAGCCCTACGTCGGTGAATCAGCCCCAGCATTTT
CDR3 protein: CASSPTSVNQPQHF
clone size: NA
V gene: TRBV28
D gene: NA
J gene: TRBJ1-5

CDR3 DNA: TGTGCCAGTAGTATAACACAGGGGATGGGTAATCAGCCCCAGCATTTT
CDR3 protein: CASSITQGMGNQPQHF
clone size: NA
V gene: TRBV19
D gene: TRBD1
J gene: TRBJ1-5

CDR3 DNA: TGTGCCAGCAGTCCTTTTAAATCCGGGTCCCAGCTAGGCAATCAGCCCCAGCATTTT
CDR3 protein: CASSPFKSGSQLGNQPQHF
clone size: NA
V gene: TRBV6-6
D gene: NA
J gene: TRBJ1-5

CDR3 DNA: TGTGCCAGCAGCCTGGGGGGGTCCACTAACTATGGCTACACCTTC
CDR3 protein: CASSLGGSTNYGYTF
clone size: NA
V gene: TRBV7-2
D gene: NA
J gene: TRBJ1-2

CDR3 DNA: TGTGCCAGAAGCTTGGTAGAGCGGACGGTGAGTTTAGCCAAAAACATTCAGTACTTC
CDR3 protein: CARSLVERTVSLAKNIQYF
clone size: NA
V gene: TRBV5-3
D gene: NA
J gene: TRBJ2-4

CDR3 DNA: TGTGCCTGGAGTCCCAATAGCAATCAGCCCCAGCATTTT
CDR3 protein: CAWSPNSNQPQHF
clone size: NA
V gene: TRBV30
D gene: NA
J gene: TRBJ1-5

CDR3 DNA: TGTGCTAGCAGCTTAATAGAGATCCCAGGGGAGCTGTTTTTT
CDR3 protein: CASSLIEIPGELFF
clone size: NA
V gene: TRBV7-7
D gene: NA
J gene: TRBJ2-2

CDR3 DNA: TGCGCCAGCAGCCCAAGGGGGCCCGACTATGGCTACACCTTC
CDR3 protein: CASSPRGPDYGYTF
clone size: NA
V gene: TRBV5-1
D gene: TRBD1
J gene: TRBJ1-2

CDR3 DNA: TGTGCCAGCAGTTACCAGGACACGGTGTGCACCTTC
CDR3 protein: CASSYQDTVCTF
clone size: NA
V gene: TRBV6-6
D gene: NA
J gene: TRBJ1-2

CDR3 DNA: TGTGCCAGCAGCCAAGGGGAGGGGCAAGGACGGGGTACGCAGTATTTT
CDR3 protein: CASSQGEGQGRGTQYF
clone size: NA
V gene: TRBV3-1/TRBV3-2
D gene: TRBD2
J gene: TRBJ2-3

CDR3 DNA: TGCGCCAGCACCCGGGTCCCAGGGGAAAAACTGTTTTTT
CDR3 protein: CASTRVPGEKLFF
clone size: NA
V gene: TRBV5-1
D gene: NA
J gene: TRBJ1-4

CDR3 DNA: TGTGCCAGCGGAGACCTCGAGCGGGGGGGCGGGACAGATACGCAGTATTTT
CDR3 protein: CASGDLERGGGTDTQYF
clone size: NA
V gene: TRBV7-3
D gene: TRBD2
J gene: TRBJ2-3

CDR3 DNA: TGCGCCAGCAGCCGAGACTCCGTTACCTACGAGCAGTACTTC
CDR3 protein: CASSRDSVTYEQYF
clone size: NA
V gene: TRBV5-1
D gene: NA
J gene: TRBJ2-7

CDR3 DNA: TGCGCCAGCAGCTTGGCGGGGACAGGGGGTAATGAAAAACTGTTTTTT
CDR3 protein: CASSLAGTGGNEKLFF
clone size: NA
V gene: TRBV5-1
D gene: TRBD1
J gene: TRBJ1-4

CDR3 DNA: TGTGCCACCAGCAGCGGACCCACAGGGGGCTACACCGGGGAGCTGTTTTTT
CDR3 protein: CATSSGPTGGYTGELFF
clone size: NA
V gene: TRBV15
D gene: TRBD1
J gene: TRBJ2-2

CDR3 DNA: TGTGCCAGCGCACGGGGGTCCGCCACAGATACGCAGTATTTT
CDR3 protein: CASARGSATDTQYF
clone size: once
V gene: TRBV2
D gene: NA
J gene: TRBJ2-3

CDR3 DNA: TGCAGCGTTGTAGGGGCACAGAACACTGAAGCTTTCTTT
CDR3 protein: CSVVGAQNTEAFF
clone size: NA
V gene: TRBV29-1
D gene: NA
J gene: TRBJ1-1

CDR3 DNA: TGTGCCAGCAGTTCCGACAGGTATAGCAATCAGCCCCAGCATTTT
CDR3 protein: CASSSDRYSNQPQHF
clone size: NA
V gene: TRBV6-5
D gene: NA
J gene: TRBJ1-5

CDR3 DNA: TGTGCCAGCAGCTTAGGCCCCCCCGGGACAGCCTATGGCTACACCTTC
CDR3 protein: CASSLGPPGTAYGYTF
clone size: NA
V gene: TRBV7-3
D gene: TRBD1
J gene: TRBJ1-2

CDR3 DNA: TGCGCCAGCAGCGCAGGGGGCGGGAGAATTGCTGGAAACACCATATATTTT
CDR3 protein: CASSAGGGRIAGNTIYF
clone size: NA
V gene: TRBV4-3
D gene: TRBD1
J gene: TRBJ1-3

CDR3 DNA: TGTGCCTGGAGTGTGACAGGGGGACTTTCGGGAGGAAACACCATATATTTT
CDR3 protein: CAWSVTGGLSGGNTIYF
clone size: NA
V gene: TRBV30
D gene: TRBD1
J gene: TRBJ1-3

CDR3 DNA: TGCAGTGCGGCCGTACGCACTGAAGCTTTCTTT
CDR3 protein: CSAAVRTEAFF
clone size: NA
V gene: TRBV20-1
D gene: NA
J gene: TRBJ1-1

CDR3 DNA: TGTGCCAGCAGTAAGGGGCTCAATCAGCCCCAGCATTTT
CDR3 protein: CASSKGLNQPQHF
clone size: NA
V gene: TRBV27
D gene: NA
J gene: TRBJ1-5

CDR3 DNA: TGTGCCTGGAGCCCTAGTTGGTGGGAGCAGTACTTC
CDR3 protein: CAWSPSWWEQYF
clone size: NA
V gene: TRBV30
D gene: NA
J gene: TRBJ2-7

CDR3 DNA: TGTGCCAGCAGTTCTGATCAGCCCCAGCATTTT
CDR3 protein: CASSSDQPQHF
clone size: NA
V gene: TRBV6-6
D gene: NA
J gene: TRBJ1-5

CDR3 DNA: TGCGCCAGCAGTCCATCAACAGGGAATACAAACACTGAAGCTTTCTTT
CDR3 protein: CASSPSTGNTNTEAFF
clone size: NA
V gene: TRBV23-1
D gene: NA
J gene: TRBJ1-1

CDR3 DNA: TGTGCCAGCAGTTTAAGGGGTACTGGAAACACCATATATTTT
CDR3 protein: CASSLRGTGNTIYF
clone size: NA
V gene: TRBV28
D gene: NA
J gene: TRBJ1-3